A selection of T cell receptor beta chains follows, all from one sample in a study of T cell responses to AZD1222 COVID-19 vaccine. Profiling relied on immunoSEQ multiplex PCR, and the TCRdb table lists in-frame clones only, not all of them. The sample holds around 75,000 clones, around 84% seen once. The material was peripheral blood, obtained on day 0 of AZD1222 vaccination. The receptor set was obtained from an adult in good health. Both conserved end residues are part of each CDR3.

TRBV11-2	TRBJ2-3	CASSLADTQYF
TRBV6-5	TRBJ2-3	CASRASGGADTQYF
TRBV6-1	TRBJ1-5	CASSDDLGGLDNQPQHF
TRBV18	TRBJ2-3	CASSPGLSADTQYF
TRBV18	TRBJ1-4	CASSPGQGMNEKLFF
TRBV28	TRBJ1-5	CASNELGYNQPQHF
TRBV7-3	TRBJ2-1	CASSLTNTGVKNEQFF
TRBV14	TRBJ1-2	CASSQQGPSNYGYTF
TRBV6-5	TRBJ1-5	CASSFSGGNQPQHF
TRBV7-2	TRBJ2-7	CASSLARGSPYF
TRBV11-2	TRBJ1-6	CASSLVSMTGSPLHF
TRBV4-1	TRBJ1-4	CASSNQGVLNEKLFF
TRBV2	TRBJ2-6	CASISGSGANVLTF
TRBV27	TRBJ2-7	CASSPIEGQGSWEQYF
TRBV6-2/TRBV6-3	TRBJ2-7	CASSFSPGTYEQYF
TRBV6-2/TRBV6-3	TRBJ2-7	CASSYKGGGAYEQYF
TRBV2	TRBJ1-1	CAGTGTASNTEAFF
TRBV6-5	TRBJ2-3	CAITFSGAITDTQYF
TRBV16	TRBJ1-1	CASSQDGNTEAFF
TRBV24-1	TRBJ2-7	CATSDGPVAGEQYF
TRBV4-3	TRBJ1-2	CASSQDGLMNGYTF
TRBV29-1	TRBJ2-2	CSVPGTGVMAGELFF
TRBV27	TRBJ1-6	CASSLSQNSPLHF
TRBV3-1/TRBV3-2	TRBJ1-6	CASSQRWSLHF
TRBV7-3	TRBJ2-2	CASSLRLVAGAGELFF
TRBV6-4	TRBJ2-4	CASSLPSSGGPFTTKNIQYF
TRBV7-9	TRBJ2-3	CASSSTRGQGTDTQYF
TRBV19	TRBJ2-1	CASRDPDRPFYNEQFF
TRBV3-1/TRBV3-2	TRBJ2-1	CASSQPGAYNEQFF
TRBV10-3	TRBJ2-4	CAIRGGGGMGTKNIQYF
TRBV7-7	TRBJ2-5	CASSSGGGPQETQYF
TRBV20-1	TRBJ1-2	CSAPDDYGYTF
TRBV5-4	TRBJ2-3	CASSLSSGHTDTQYF
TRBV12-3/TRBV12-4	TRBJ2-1	CASSFGGWDEQFF
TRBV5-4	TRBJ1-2	CASSLGGQGVNYGYTF
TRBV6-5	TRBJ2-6	CASHHSGANVLTF
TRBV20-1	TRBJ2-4	CSASQPGLLAKNIQYF
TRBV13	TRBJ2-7	CASSSLGGETYEQYF
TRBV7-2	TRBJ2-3	CASSPLRRDTQYF
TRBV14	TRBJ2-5	CASSQVVPGETQYF
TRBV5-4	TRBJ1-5	CASSWMGQPQHF
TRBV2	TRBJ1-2	CASSDRGLAVGYGYTF
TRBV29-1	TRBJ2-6	CSVARTGANVLTF
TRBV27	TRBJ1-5	CASSPTSARGNQPQHF
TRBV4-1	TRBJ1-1	CASSQGPNTEAFF